This T cell receptor (beta chain) stems from a study of blood T cells in healthy people across ages. Whole-study findings and limits: Older age coincided with a roughly linear decline in TCR beta diversity per million T cells. Estimates drawn from one million T cells were deemed to understate diversity.

This clonotype came up a few times. The target antigen is unknown. CDR1 is MDHEN and CDR2 is SYDVKM in the germline V gene. This CDR3 has 13 amino acids. The authors ran a second PCR of about 7 to 11 cycles using a sample-barcoded 5' primer and a J-beta primer mix. Using its own MiXCR run on the 5' RACE reads, TCRdb lists one record per CDR3 protein. The profile covers approximately 780,000 distinct CDR3 sequences, with more than 25% appearing a single time and 3% taken by the ten largest. The sample was also reused in another study, on T cells of mothers and their children. That paper notes: Six or seven children, together with their three healthy Caucasian mothers, made up the donors. For the second PCR, the M1S primer put in sample barcodes and 2-4 random nucleotides.

The sequencing input was blood. The TCR was taken from a boy younger than 18 in good health. The J gene is TRBJ2-5, the V gene TRBV28, with D possibly matching TRBD1 (6 bases). The J call may be wrong; the DNA end is better matched by TRBJ2-1. CDR3 sequence (DNA): TGTGCCAGCAGGGAGACAGGTTCCAGGGAGCAGTTCTTC. As protein: CASRETGSREQFF.